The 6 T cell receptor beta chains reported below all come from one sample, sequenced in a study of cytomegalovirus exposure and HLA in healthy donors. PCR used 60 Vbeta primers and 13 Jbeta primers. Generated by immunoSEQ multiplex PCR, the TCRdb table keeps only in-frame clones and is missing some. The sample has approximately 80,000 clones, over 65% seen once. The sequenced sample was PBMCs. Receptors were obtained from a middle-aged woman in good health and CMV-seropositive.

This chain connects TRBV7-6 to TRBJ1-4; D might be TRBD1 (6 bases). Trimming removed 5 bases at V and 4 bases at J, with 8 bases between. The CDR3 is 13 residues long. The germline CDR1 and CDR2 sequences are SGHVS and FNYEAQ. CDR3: CASSRGNNEKLFF. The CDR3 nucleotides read TGTGCCAGCAGCAGGGGGAATAATGAAAAACTGTTTTTT.

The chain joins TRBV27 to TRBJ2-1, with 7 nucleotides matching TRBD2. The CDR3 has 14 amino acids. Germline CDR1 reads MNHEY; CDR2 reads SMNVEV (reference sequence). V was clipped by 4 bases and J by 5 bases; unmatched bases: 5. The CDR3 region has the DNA TGTGCCAGCAGTTGGGCTAGCGGCAACAATGAGCAGTTCTTC. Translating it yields CASSWASGNNEQFF.

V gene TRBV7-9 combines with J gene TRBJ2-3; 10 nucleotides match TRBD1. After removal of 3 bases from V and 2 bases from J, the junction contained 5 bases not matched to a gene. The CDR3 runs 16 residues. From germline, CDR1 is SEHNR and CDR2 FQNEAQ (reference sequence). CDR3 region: CASSFMTGGITDTQYF. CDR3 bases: TGTGCCAGCAGCTTTATGACAGGGGGCATCACAGATACGCAGTATTTT. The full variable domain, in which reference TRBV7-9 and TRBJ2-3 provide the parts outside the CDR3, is DTGVSQNPRHKITKRGQNVTFRCDPISEHNRLYWYRQTLGQGPEFLTYFQNEAQLEKSRLLSDRFSAERPKGSFSTLEIQRTEQGDSAMYLCASSFMTGGITDTQYFGPGTRLTVL.

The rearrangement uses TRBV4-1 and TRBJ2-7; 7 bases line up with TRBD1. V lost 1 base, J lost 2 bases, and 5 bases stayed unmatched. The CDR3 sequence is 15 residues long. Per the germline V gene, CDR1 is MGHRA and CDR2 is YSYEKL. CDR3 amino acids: CASSQGRQGTYEQYF. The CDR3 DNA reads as TGCGCCAGCAGCCAAGGTCGACAGGGCACCTACGAGCAGTACTTC.

In nucleotides, the CDR3 is TGTGCCAGCAGTTTCGGGGAGGACCAGCCCCAGCATTTT. As protein: CASSFGEDQPQHF. The V and J genes are TRBV27 and TRBJ1-5; D is unclear. Per the germline V gene, CDR1 is MNHEY and CDR2 is SMNVEV (reference sequence). Trimming removed 3 bases from V and 7 bases from J, with 10 bases in between. The CDR3 spans 13 residues.

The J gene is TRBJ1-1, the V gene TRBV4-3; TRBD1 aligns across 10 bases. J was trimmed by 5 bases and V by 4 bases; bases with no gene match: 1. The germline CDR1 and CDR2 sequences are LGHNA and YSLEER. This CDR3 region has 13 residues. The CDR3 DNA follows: TGCGCCAGCAGCCGGGGACAGGGGACTGAAGCTTTCTTT. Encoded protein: CASSRGQGTEAFF.